Each of the 22 T cell receptor beta chains below was sequenced from the same sample in a study of siplizumab effects on memory and regulatory T cells. Coculturing of the mixed lymphocyte reaction cells was performed at 37°C for around six days. Produced via immunoSEQ multiplex PCR; TCRdb's table is partial and in-frame only. This sample has some 14,000 clones, with approximately 45% found just once. Their target antigens are unknown. The specimen sequenced was CFSE-low (dividing) CD4+ T cells sorted from an allogeneic mixed lymphocyte reaction. All receptors derive from a human donor in good health; the cells came from an allogeneic mixed lymphocyte reaction. Some clones in this sample may be carry-over from other donors' samples.

By frequency in the sample, this clone is medium-sized. The genes are TRBV12-2 and TRBJ2-3; the D call TRBD2 from the table was never checked on the DNA. TRBV12-2 corresponds to a pseudogene. The CDR3 is 17 residues long. The CDR3 spells CASRLAGLAGGTDTQYF. The CDR3 bases are TGTGCAAGTCGCTTAGCGGGGCTAGCGGGAGGCACAGATACGCAGTATTTT.

This CDR3 is CASSPSGQGDGNTIYF. DNA of the CDR3: TGTGCCAGCTCACCATCGGGACAGGGGGATGGAAACACCATATATTTT. The chain carries TRBV18 and TRBJ1-3; TRBD1 matches 11 bases. V lost 2 bases to trimming and J lost 3 bases; unmatched junction nucleotides: 3. The CDR3 covers 16 residues. Germline assignment: CDR1 KGHSH and CDR2 LQKENI.

This clone is medium-sized in the sample. The V call is TRBV7-8, the J call TRBJ1-1; 7 bases match TRBD1. Germline V lookup: CDR1 SGHVS, CDR2 FQNEAQ. After removal of 5 bases from V and 1 base from J, the junction contained 4 bases not matched to a gene. The CDR3 is made up of 14 amino acids. CDR3 sequence reads: CASSPRQGNTEAFF. The CDR3 region has the DNA TGTGCCAGCAGCCCGCGACAGGGGAACACTGAAGCTTTCTTT.

As for this clone: The junction does not match germline at one end; this may be a read error. The rearrangement links TRBV2 to TRBJ2-5; weak D call: TRBD2 (7 bases). Germline V CDR1 and CDR2: SNHLY, FYNNEI. The CDR3 is 15 residues long. CDR3 nucleotide sequence: TGTGCCGGCAGTGAGGTCGGGGGGCGAGAGGAGACCCAGTACTTC. Translated: CAGSEVGGREETQYF.

This clone is medium-sized within its sample. An end of the junction does not agree with germline; a read error may underlie this. The chain is built from TRBV7-7 and TRBJ2-5; no firm D call. The CDR3 is 16 amino acids. CDR1 SSHAT and CDR2 FNYEAQ come from the germline V gene (reference sequence). CDR3 region: CASSPGRMITQETQYF. The CDR3 DNA is TGTGCTAGCAGCCCTGGACGGATGATCACCCAAGAGACCCAGTACTTC.

This rearrangement joins TRBV5-1 to TRBJ2-7; 7 nucleotides line up with TRBD1. Trimming at V came to 0 bases and at J to 3 bases, leaving 12 bases not matched to a gene. The CDR3 length is 17 residues. The germline CDR1 and CDR2 sequences are SGHRS and YFSETQ. CDR3 sequence (DNA): TGCGCCAGCAGCTTGGGCTACGGGACAGCGTTAGTCTACGAGCAGTACTTC. It is translated as CASSLGYGTALVYEQYF.

This clone has just a few counts. The rearrangement links TRBV12-1 to TRBJ2-2. TRBV12-1 is described as a pseudogene. This CDR3 is built from 14 residues. Here the CDR3 reads CASIPTSASGELFF. In nucleotides, the CDR3 is TGTGCCAGCATCCCGACCTCTGCGTCCGGGGAGCTGTTTTTT.

This chain joins TRBV5-1 and TRBJ2-5; 9 nucleotides align to TRBD2. V lost 0 bases, J lost 5 bases, and 8 bases stayed unmatched. There are 16 residues in the CDR3. Germline V CDR1 and CDR2: SGHRS, YFSETQ. CDR3 DNA: TGCGCCAGCAGCTTGGGCACTAGCGGGTGGCACGAGACCCAGTACTTC. The encoded protein is CASSLGTSGWHETQYF.

In its sample, this clone was seen a few times. The chain is built from TRBV11-2 and TRBJ1-1; no reliable D call. CDR1 is SGHAT, CDR2 FQNNGV, per germline. This CDR3 contains 14 residues. V lost 7 bases and J 3 bases, leaving 15 bases between the germline ends. The CDR3, as DNA: TGTGCCAGCACCCTGACCCTACAGTACACTGAAGCTTTCTTT. Residues: CASTLTLQYTEAFF.

This clone was seen more than once but under ten times. The CDR3 DNA reads TGTGCCAGCAGCTCCGGCCTAGGAGGGCCGGGTTACAATGAGCAGTTCTTC. Encoded protein: CASSSGLGGPGYNEQFF. The rearrangement links TRBV7-8 to TRBJ2-1, with D tentatively TRBD2 (6 bases). CDR3 length equals 17 residues. Deletions cut 4 bases from V and 4 bases from J, with 20 bases between. Germline CDR1 reads SGHVS; CDR2 reads FQNEAQ.

The CDR3 nucleotides are TGTGCCAGTAGTAGTTCTGTCTACGAGCAGTACTTC. It yields the protein CASSSSVYEQYF. This chain joins TRBV19 and TRBJ2-5; no clear D. The J call may be faulty, since TRBJ2-7 better matches the DNA end. The CDR3 is made up of 12 amino acids. The germline V gene encodes CDR1 LNHDA and CDR2 SQIVND (reference sequence).

The rearrangement uses TRBV9 and TRBJ2-7; TRBD1 agrees at 10 bases. The germline V gene has CDR1 SGDLS and CDR2 YYNGEE. V trimming: 1 base; J trimming: 3 bases; junction bases outside the gene matches: 4. The CDR3 totals 15 residues. CDR3: CASSVLGDRGYEQYF. The CDR3 DNA is TGTGCCAGCAGCGTACTGGGGGACAGGGGCTACGAGCAGTACTTC.

In nucleotides, the CDR3 is TGTGCCAGCAGCTTAAACGGGCAGGGAGCAGATACGCAGTATTTT. This codes for CASSLNGQGADTQYF. The chain uses TRBV7-2 and TRBJ2-3; D tentatively fits TRBD1 or TRBD2 (5 bases each). CDR3 length: 15 residues. Per the germline V gene, CDR1 is SGHTA and CDR2 is FQGNSA. Trimming stripped 2 bases from V and 4 bases from J, with 13 bases between. The variable domain in full, completed from reference TRBV7-2 and TRBJ2-3, reads GAGVSQSPSNKVTEKGKDVELRCDPISGHTALYWYRQSLGQGLEFLIYFQGNSAPDKSGLPSDRFSAERTGGSVSTLTIQRTQQEDSAVYLCASSLNGQGADTQYFGPGTRLTVL.

Notes on this clone: The same CDR3 is also encoded by other DNA sequences in this sample. The V call is TRBV9, the J call TRBJ2-3; TRBD1 might be the D (5 bases). CDR1 is SGDLS and CDR2 is YYNGEE in the germline V gene. V dropped 0 bases and J dropped 2 bases, with 7 bases sitting between them. This CDR3 is 14 amino acids long. In DNA form, the CDR3 reads TGTGCCAGCAGCGTAGCTGGGGCCACAGATACGCAGTATTTT. This codes for CASSVAGATDTQYF. Complete variable domain (other parts from reference TRBV9 and TRBJ2-3): DSGVTQTPKHLITATGQRVTLRCSPRSGDLSVYWYQQSLDQGLQFLIQYYNGEERAKGNILERFSAQQFPDLHSELNLSSLELGDSALYFCASSVAGATDTQYFGPGTRLTVL.

This clone was seen a handful of times. V usage is TRBV7-3 and J usage is TRBJ2-7, with 9 positions matching TRBD1. The ends lost 0 bases at V and 3 bases at J; junction bases unmatched: 3. The CDR3 totals 15 residues. Germline V lookup: CDR1 SGHTA, CDR2 FQGTGA. The CDR3 sequence: CASSLTGQGFYEQYF. As DNA, the CDR3 is TGTGCCAGCAGCTTAACTGGACAGGGGTTCTACGAGCAGTACTTC.

This chain connects TRBV2 to TRBJ1-3; 9 bases line up with TRBD1. V gave up 5 bases and J gave up 0 bases; unmatched junction bases: 5. Germline assignment: CDR1 SNHLY and CDR2 FYNNEI. CDR3 length: 16 amino acids. The CDR3 region has the DNA TGTGCCAGCAGTTACCGGACAGGGGCCTCTGGAAACACCATATATTTT. As protein: CASSYRTGASGNTIYF.

This clone is medium-sized in the sample. This rearrangement joins TRBV6-6 to TRBJ1-2, with D unclear. The CDR3 runs 15 residues. Looked up from germline, CDR1 is MNHNY and CDR2 is SVGAGI (reference sequence). V was clipped by 5 bases and J by 2 bases, with 15 bases between them. The CDR3 DNA follows: TGTGCCAGCAGTGCGACCGAGGATGGGAACTATGGCTACACCTTC. It yields the protein CASSATEDGNYGYTF.

The table lists this clone with a few counts. The chain links TRBV6-5 to TRBJ2-7; 8 positions agree with TRBD1. J lost 3 bases, V lost 5 bases, and 6 bases had no gene match. CDR1 and CDR2 (germline): MNHEY, SVGAGI. CDR3 length equals 14 residues. The CDR3 DNA reads as TGTGCCAGCAGTCGATACGGGACAGGCTACGAGCAGTACTTC. Translating it yields CASSRYGTGYEQYF.

This clone was detected a few times. This chain joins TRBV11-2 and TRBJ2-1, with D perhaps matching TRBD2 (5 bases). This CDR3 has 12 amino acids. V was cut by 1 base and J by 13 bases, with 11 bases left in between. Germline lookup yields CDR1 SGHAT and CDR2 FQNNGV. The CDR3 region is CASSLGGSNQFF. For the CDR3, the DNA is TGTGCCAGCAGCTTAGGAGGGTCGAATCAGTTCTTC.

There are a few counts of this clone. The V gene is TRBV2, the J gene TRBJ2-5; 9 bases map to TRBD2. Looked up from germline, CDR1 is SNHLY and CDR2 is FYNNEI. This CDR3 comprises 15 residues. CDR3 sequence: CSSSSRAGGYETQYF. CDR3 bases: TGTTCATCGAGTTCGAGAGCGGGAGGATATGAGACCCAGTACTTC. The variable domain in full, with the rest retrieved from reference TRBV2 and TRBJ2-5, is EPEVTQTPSHQVTQMGQEVILRCVPISNHLYFYWYRQILGQKVEFLVSFYNNEISEKSEIFDDQFSVERPDGSNFTLKIRSTKLEDSAMYFCSSSSRAGGYETQYFGPGTRLLVL.

The chain carries TRBV19 and TRBJ2-7; 7 bases are a match to TRBD2. The CDR3 is 14 amino acids. The V and J ends lost 4 bases and 0 bases, in that order; junction bases with no gene match: 3. CDR1 and CDR2 from the germline V gene are LNHDA and SQIVND (reference sequence). The CDR3 sequence is CASSTRTSSYEQYF. The CDR3, as DNA: TGTGCCAGTAGTACACGGACTAGCTCCTACGAGCAGTACTTC.

This clone appeared many times. V and J are TRBV5-1 and TRBJ2-1; D gene ambiguous. The length of the CDR3 is 13 residues. V was cut by 0 bases and J by 7 bases, with 8 bases left in between. From germline, CDR1 is SGHRS and CDR2 YFSETQ. CDR3 protein: CASSLATVNEQFF. The CDR3 region has the DNA TGCGCCAGCAGCTTGGCCACGGTTAATGAGCAGTTCTTC.